These 32 T cell receptor beta chains originate from one sample sequenced in a study of cytotoxic CD8 clonotypes in ibrutinib-treated CLL. Assay used: immunoSEQ multiplex PCR; TCRdb lists only in-frame clones, some missing. Among about 130,000 clones listed, about four fifths were seen once. The sequenced sample was PBMCs, obtained after 12 months of ibrutinib treatment. These receptors all come from a human donor with chronic lymphocytic leukemia.

This chain links TRBV27 with TRBJ2-2; the D is unclear. The germline CDR1 and CDR2 sequences are MNHEY and SMNVEV (reference sequence). The germline V and J ends were trimmed by 2 bases and 6 bases, with 7 bases remaining between them. The length of the CDR3 is 13 residues. The CDR3 is CASSLIHPGELFF. The DNA for the CDR3 is TGTGCCAGCAGTTTAATTCATCCCGGGGAGCTGTTTTTT.

The rearrangement joins TRBV30 to TRBJ2-3, with D possibly TRBD1 on 5 matching bases. The V gene lost 0 bases and the J gene lost 5 bases, with 9 bases spanning the gap. The CDR3 spans 13 residues. CDR1 and CDR2 (germline): GTSNPN, SVGIG (reference sequence). Here the CDR3 reads CAWSVNRRDTQYF. CDR3 sequence (DNA): TGTGCCTGGAGTGTAAACAGGCGAGATACGCAGTATTTT.

This clone was seen a few times. The chain joins TRBV27 to TRBJ1-5; 7 bases fit TRBD1. Per the germline V gene, CDR1 is MNHEY and CDR2 is SMNVEV (reference sequence). The CDR3 spans 13 residues. Trimming cost V 10 bases and J 2 bases; bases outside gene matches: 5. CDR3 region: CATGQVGNQPQHF. CDR3 coding DNA: TGTGCCACCGGACAGGTTGGCAATCAGCCCCAGCATTTT.

The DNA of the CDR3 is TGTGCCAGCAGCTTTAGGAAGGGGGAATCCTCTGAAGCTTTCTTT. It codes for CASSFRKGESSEAFF. This chain connects TRBV11-2 to TRBJ1-1; D might be TRBD1 (6 bases). V shed 3 bases and J shed 6 bases, with 17 bases lying between them. CDR1 is SGHAT, CDR2 FQNNGV, per germline. The CDR3 contains 15 residues.

The chain is built from TRBV6-6 and TRBJ2-1, with 12 bases matching TRBD2. Trimming took 6 bases from V and 9 from J; bases not matched to a gene: 12. The CDR3 contains 16 residues. Germline CDR1 and CDR2: MNHNY and SVGAGI (reference sequence). CDR3 region: CASSPGTSGLLGEQFF. The CDR3 nucleotides read TGTGCCAGCAGCCCCGGGACTAGCGGGCTCTTGGGTGAGCAGTTCTTC.

J is TRBJ2-1 and V is TRBV20-1; D ambiguous. CDR1 DFQATT and CDR2 SNEGSKA come from the germline V gene (reference sequence). There are 10 residues in the CDR3. V gave up 3 bases and J gave up 10 bases, with 7 bases separating them. CDR3 DNA sequence: TGCAGTGCTAGTTCGTGGGAGCAGTTCTTC. Encoded protein: CSASSWEQFF.

The gene calls are TRBV19 and TRBJ1-5; D is unclear. V was pared by 8 bases and J by 3 bases, with 5 bases between. The CDR3 loop spans 11 amino acids. Germline V gives CDR1 LNHDA, CDR2 SQIVND (reference sequence). The CDR3 bases are TGTGCCAGTGGGGTCAATCAGCCCCAGCATTTT. Its protein is CASGVNQPQHF.

The J gene is TRBJ1-2, the V gene TRBV5-6; unclear D gene. Between the trimmed V and J ends, which lost 3 bases and 2 bases, there was a span of 17 bases. The CDR3 covers 16 residues. Germline V gene lookup returns CDR1 SGHDT and CDR2 YYEEEE. The CDR3 protein is CASSSVFQPINYGYTF. The CDR3 DNA follows: TGTGCCAGCAGCTCTGTTTTCCAGCCAATCAACTATGGCTACACCTTC.

In DNA form, the CDR3 reads TGTGCCAGCAGCTTAGGGGCAGGGAGGAACACTGAAGCTTTCTTT. Amino acid sequence: CASSLGAGRNTEAFF. This chain uses TRBV11-2 with TRBJ1-1, with D possibly being TRBD1 (5 bases). CDR3 length: 15 residues. Germline V lookup: CDR1 SGHAT, CDR2 FQNNGV. The germline V and J ends were trimmed by 1 base and 1 base, with 10 bases remaining between them.

The chain combines TRBV28 with TRBJ2-3, with 7 bases identical to TRBD1. The V gene's germline CDR1 is MDHEN and CDR2 SYDVKM. After removal of 6 bases from V and 2 bases from J, the junction contained 8 bases not matched to a gene. The CDR3 contains 15 residues. CDR3 bases: TGTGCCAGCAGATCTCGGACAGGCAACACAGATACGCAGTATTTT. It codes for CASRSRTGNTDTQYF.

This sequence joins TRBV4-3 and TRBJ2-1, with D perhaps TRBD1 (5 bases). The germline gives CDR1 LGHNA, CDR2 YSLEER. This CDR3 contains 18 residues. V lost 1 base and J lost 3, with 19 bases in between. This chain's CDR3 is CASSQGLSGYRIYNEQFF. The CDR3 region has the DNA TGCGCCAGCAGCCAAGGCCTATCGGGCTACAGGATCTACAATGAGCAGTTCTTC.

V usage is TRBV7-2 and J usage is TRBJ2-7, with TRBD1 as a possible D gene (5 bases). The germline V gene encodes CDR1 SGHTA and CDR2 FQGNSA. The CDR3 runs to 15 residues. V was trimmed by 5 bases and J by 0 bases, leaving 14 bases between them. Here the CDR3 reads CASSRTTGSSYEQYF. The CDR3 bases are TGTGCCAGCAGCCGAACAACAGGTAGCTCCTACGAGCAGTACTTC.

This clone appeared a single time. The V gene is TRBV6-6, the J gene TRBJ2-1; TRBD2 aligns across 9 bases. V shed 6 bases, J shed 3 bases, and the junction held 6 bases outside the gene matches. The CDR3 length is 15 residues. CDR1 is MNHNY, CDR2 SVGAGI, per germline (reference sequence). The CDR3 protein is CASSPWTSDYNEQFF. In DNA form, the CDR3 reads TGTGCCAGCAGCCCGTGGACTAGCGACTACAATGAGCAGTTCTTC.

The chain employs TRBV27 and TRBJ1-5; D gene ambiguous. The CDR3 is made up of 12 amino acids. Germline lookup yields CDR1 MNHEY and CDR2 SMNVEV (reference sequence). The V end lost 6 bases, the J end lost 4 bases, and 7 bases lay between the germline ends. CDR3 DNA: TGTGCCAGCAGGGGCCTGAATCAGCCCCAGCATTTT. Translation: CASRGLNQPQHF.

The chain links TRBV28 to TRBJ2-1, with D perhaps TRBD2 (6 bases). Germline CDR1 and CDR2: MDHEN and SYDVKM. V was clipped by 2 bases and J by 0 bases, with 14 bases between them. The CDR3 length is 17 residues. CDR3 amino acids: CASSLRDFPSSYNEQFF. For the CDR3, the DNA is TGTGCCAGCAGTTTAAGGGACTTCCCGAGCTCCTACAATGAGCAGTTCTTC.

This clone was found a few times. The chain uses TRBV29-1 and TRBJ1-1; no clear D. CDR1 and CDR2 (germline): SQVTM, ANQGSEA. Trimming cost V 3 bases and J 1 base, with 6 bases left between them. The CDR3 is 12 amino acids. For the CDR3, the DNA is TGCAGCGTTGAGGCCGGGAACACTGAAGCTTTCTTT. Protein sequence: CSVEAGNTEAFF.

V usage is TRBV7-2 and J usage is TRBJ1-2, with no clear D. There are 14 residues in the CDR3. With 1 base removed from V and 1 base from J, the gap between germline ends came to 7 bases. Germline V gives CDR1 SGHTA, CDR2 FQGNSA. CDR3 protein: CASSLVVDNYGYTF. The CDR3 region has the DNA TGTGCCAGCAGCTTAGTTGTAGATAACTATGGCTACACCTTC.

This clone was detected only a few times. The genes are TRBV4-2 and TRBJ2-7, with a possible D match to TRBD2 (7 bases). Looked up from germline, CDR1 is LGHNA and CDR2 is YNFKEQ. Trimming took 0 bases from V and 0 from J, leaving 21 bases between them. The CDR3 has 19 amino acids. The DNA of the CDR3 is TGTGCCAGCAGCCAAGATGAGACGGGACTGCGGGGGCCCTCCTACGAGCAGTACTTC. Translation gives CASSQDETGLRGPSYEQYF.

This chain joins TRBV5-4 and TRBJ2-7; possible D gene TRBD1, 6 bases. This CDR3 is 15 amino acids long. V was pared by 4 bases and J by 5 bases, with 19 bases between. Germline loops: CDR1 SGHNT, CDR2 YYREEE (reference sequence). The CDR3 DNA sequence: TGTGCCAGCAGCCTTTACGGGCAGGGGATCCACGAGCAGTACTTC. Translating gives CASSLYGQGIHEQYF. The full variable domain, completed using reference TRBV5-4 and TRBJ2-7, is ETGVTQSPTHLIKTRGQQVTLRCSSQSGHNTVSWYQQALGQGPQFIFQYYREEENGRGNFPPRFSGLQFPNYSSELNVNALELDDSALYLCASSLYGQGIHEQYFGPGTRLTVT.

V usage is TRBV30 and J usage is TRBJ2-1; 10 bases align to TRBD2. The germline CDR1 and CDR2 sequences are GTSNPN and SVGIG (reference sequence). The CDR3 has 15 amino acids. The trim removed 2 bases at V and 5 bases at J, leaving 6 bases unmatched. Written as DNA, the CDR3 is TGTGCCTGGAGTTGGAGCGGGGGGGTGAACAATGAGCAGTTCTTC. It encodes CAWSWSGGVNNEQFF. Supplemented by reference TRBV30 and TRBJ2-1, the full variable domain reads SQTIHQWPATLVQPVGSPLSLECTVEGTSNPNLYWYRQAAGRGLQLLFYSVGIGQISSEVPQNLSASRPQDRQFILSSKKLLLSDSGFYLCAWSWSGGVNNEQFFGPGTRLTVL.

The chain links TRBV5-4 to TRBJ2-7, with TRBD2 matching 11 bases. V gave up 3 bases and J gave up 3 bases; unmatched junction bases: 17. In germline, CDR1 is SGHNT, CDR2 YYREEE (reference sequence). The CDR3 is 19 amino acids. The CDR3 coding sequence is TGTGCCAGCAGCTCGACCGGGACTAGCGGACTTAAGGCGGACTACGAGCAGTACTTC. It specifies CASSSTGTSGLKADYEQYF.

The V and J genes are TRBV5-8 and TRBJ2-7; D not resolved. V dropped 4 bases and J dropped 2 bases, with 19 bases sitting between them. Per the germline V gene, CDR1 is SGHTS and CDR2 is YDEGEE. This CDR3 is built from 16 residues. CDR3 region: CASSQSLGLLPYEQYF. In nucleotides, the CDR3 is TGTGCCAGCAGCCAGAGTTTGGGTCTACTCCCCTACGAGCAGTACTTC.

The rearrangement links TRBV10-2 to TRBJ1-1; 9 nucleotides align to TRBD1. CDR1 WSHSY and CDR2 SAAADI come from the germline V gene. The CDR3 spans 13 residues. After removal of 6 bases from V and 3 bases from J, the junction contained 2 bases not matched to a gene. CDR3 bases: TGCGCCAGCAGCCGGGACAGGGACACTGAAGCTTTCTTT. This gives the protein CASSRDRDTEAFF.

This rearrangement joins TRBV9 to TRBJ2-3; D possibly corresponds to TRBD1 (6 bases). Trimming stripped 4 bases from V and 1 base from J, with 10 bases between. CDR1 is SGDLS and CDR2 is YYNGEE in the germline V gene. This CDR3 spans 14 amino acids. The CDR3 reads CASSSQGGTDTQYF. CDR3 nucleotide sequence: TGTGCCAGCAGCTCACAGGGTGGCACAGATACGCAGTATTTT.

The table lists this clone with many counts. V and J are TRBV6-5 and TRBJ1-1, with a weak D call TRBD1 (6 bases). Trimming cost V 10 bases and J 1 base, with 13 bases left between them. Germline V gene sequence: CDR1 MNHEY, CDR2 SVGAGI. The CDR3 has 13 amino acids. Here the CDR3 reads CATGRGENTEAFF. The DNA for the CDR3 is TGTGCCACCGGGAGGGGGGAGAACACTGAAGCTTTCTTT.

The chain has TRBV10-3 and TRBJ2-7; the D gene is possibly TRBD2 (5 bases). Trimming shortened V by 1 base and J by 0 bases, and 13 bases separated the two germline ends. CDR1 is ENHRY and CDR2 is SYGVKD in the germline V gene. The CDR3 loop spans 16 amino acids. The CDR3 here is CAISEWPAVSSYEQYF. CDR3 nucleotides: TGTGCCATCAGTGAGTGGCCAGCGGTGAGCTCCTACGAGCAGTACTTC.

The sample holds one count of this clone. V and J are TRBV11-2 and TRBJ2-3, with 10 bases fitting TRBD2. CDR1 and CDR2 from the germline V gene are SGHAT and FQNNGV. The V gene end was trimmed by 4 bases and the J gene end by 3 bases; junction bases not matched to a gene: 16. The CDR3 consists of 19 residues. The CDR3 DNA reads as TGTGCCAGCAGCTCTATCCCAAACACTAGCGGGGTAATGACAGATACGCAGTATTTT. As protein: CASSSIPNTSGVMTDTQYF.

V usage is TRBV6-6 and J usage is TRBJ2-7, with TRBD2 matching 9 bases. There are 16 residues in the CDR3. CDR1 MNHNY and CDR2 SVGAGI come from the germline V gene (reference sequence). Trimming cost V 2 bases and J 7 bases; bases outside gene matches: 12. This CDR3 is CASSYVRGRGREEQYF. CDR3 nucleotide sequence: TGTGCCAGCAGTTACGTCCGCGGGAGGGGGAGAGAGGAGCAGTACTTC.

This sequence joins TRBV5-1 and TRBJ2-5; D might be TRBD1 (7 bases). The length of the CDR3 is 13 residues. Per germline, CDR1 SGHRS and CDR2 YFSETQ. The V end was cut by 5 bases, the J end by 5 bases, with 13 bases between. Here the CDR3 DNA reads TGCGCCAGCAGGGTGGAGGGGGCGGAGACCCAGTACTTC. This codes for CASRVEGAETQYF.

V usage is TRBV5-4 and J usage is TRBJ2-1; perhaps TRBD2 as D (5 bases). The V and J ends lost 2 bases and 9 bases respectively, with 9 bases between them. CDR3 length: 12 amino acids. Germline-derived CDR1 and CDR2 are SGHNT and YYREEE (reference sequence). The CDR3 loop reads CASSLDAGEQFF. The CDR3 nucleotides are TGTGCCAGCAGCTTAGATGCGGGTGAGCAGTTCTTC.

The gene calls are TRBV18 and TRBJ2-7, with D perhaps matching TRBD2 (6 bases). The germline V and J ends were trimmed by 5 bases and 0 bases, with 8 bases remaining between them. The germline CDR1 and CDR2 sequences are KGHSH and LQKENI. The CDR3 consists of 13 residues. CDR3 nucleotides: TGTGCCAGCTCAGCGACTAGCTCCTACGAGCAGTACTTC. It is translated as CASSATSSYEQYF.

This clone turned up a few times. The chain links TRBV7-8 to TRBJ1-1; no clear D gene. V was cut by 5 bases and J by 0 bases, with 7 bases left in between. The germline gives CDR1 SGHVS, CDR2 FQNEAQ. The CDR3 contains 13 residues. CDR3 loop: CASSRGVNTEAFF. As DNA, the CDR3 is TGTGCCAGCAGCCGAGGAGTGAACACTGAAGCTTTCTTT.